This TCR beta chain stems from a study of response to subunit inactivated influenza vaccine (dated by TCRdb to 2016 to 2018). About the full investigation: Deep quantitative T cell receptor repertoire profiling was used in the study to track responses to a trivalent subunit inactivated influenza vaccine.

This sample's time point label indicates: 45 days after influenza vaccine administration. Study-wide conclusions, independent of this receptor: According to the authors, only a limited number of new T cells may be recruited by each seasonal influenza vaccination.

This clonotype was counted between two and nine times. Its antigen target is currently unknown. No qualities accompany the bases; no much larger clone lies one base away. Library creation used RT-PCR. Instrument on record: Illumina HiSeq 2500. TCRdb handled the public reads itself, with Q25 trimming in fastp and clone calling in MiXCR, and kept productive beta chains. CDR3 protein duplicates are merged, each entry listing the most common genes and DNA. The sample profile shows approximately 530,000 distinct CDR3 sequences; about an eighth of them were found once. Over 10% of the sample goes to the ten largest clones. The trim is 1 base for V and 9 bases for J, with a gap of 19 bases between the germline ends. The CDR3, from cysteine to phenylalanine, totals 17 residues. The DNA shown is the 51-base CDR3, in frame from base 1. Sequences LGHDT (CDR1) and YNNKEL (CDR2) are obtained from the germline V gene (reference sequence).

This TCR derives from a man between 50 and 59 years old who received an inactivated influenza vaccine. Donor details come from another sample of the same person, matched by shared clones. The receptor chain draws on TRBV3-1 and TRBJ1-6, with the identity of the D gene unclear. Sequencing was performed on PBMCs from blood, taken roughly 45 days after vaccination. The encoded CDR3 is CASSQGVGRASGSPLHF. In nucleotide form, the sequence is TGTGCCAGCAGCCAAGGTGTAGGGAGGGCCTCAGGTTCACCCCTCCACTTT. Here the CDR3 is joined to the reference TRBV3-1 and TRBJ1-6 genes, and the full variable domain is: DTAVSQTPKYLVTQMGNDKSIKCEQNLGHDTMYWYKQDSKKFLKIMFSYNNKELIINETVPNRFSPKSPDKAHLNLHINSLELGDSAVYFCASSQGVGRASGSPLHFGNGTRLTVT.